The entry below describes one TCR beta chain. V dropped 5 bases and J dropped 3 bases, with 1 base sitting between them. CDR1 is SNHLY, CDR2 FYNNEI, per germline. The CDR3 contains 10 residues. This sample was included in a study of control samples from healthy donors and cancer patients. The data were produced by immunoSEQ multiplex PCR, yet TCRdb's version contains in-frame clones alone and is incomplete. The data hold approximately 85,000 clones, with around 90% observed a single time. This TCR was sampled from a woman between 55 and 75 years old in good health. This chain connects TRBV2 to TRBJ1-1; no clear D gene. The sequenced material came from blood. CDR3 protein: CASSYTEAFF. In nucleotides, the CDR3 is TGTGCCAGCAGTTACACTGAAGCTTTCTTT. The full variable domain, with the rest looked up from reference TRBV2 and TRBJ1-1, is EPEVTQTPSHQVTQMGQEVILRCVPISNHLYFYWYRQILGQKVEFLVSFYNNEISEKSEIFDDQFSVERPDGSNFTLKIRSTKLEDSAMYFCASSYTEAFFGQGTRLTVV.